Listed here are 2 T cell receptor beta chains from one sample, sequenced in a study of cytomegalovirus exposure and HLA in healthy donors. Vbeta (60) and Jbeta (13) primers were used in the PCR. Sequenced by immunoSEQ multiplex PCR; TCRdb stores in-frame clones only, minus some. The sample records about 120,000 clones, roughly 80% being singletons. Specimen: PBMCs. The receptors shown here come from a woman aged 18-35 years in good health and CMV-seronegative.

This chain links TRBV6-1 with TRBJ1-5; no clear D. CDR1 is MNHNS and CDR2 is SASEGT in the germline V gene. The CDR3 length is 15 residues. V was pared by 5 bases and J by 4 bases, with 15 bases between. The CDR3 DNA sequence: TGTGCCAGCAGTCTCGACCCCGACGGGAATCAGCCCCAGCATTTT. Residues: CASSLDPDGNQPQHF.

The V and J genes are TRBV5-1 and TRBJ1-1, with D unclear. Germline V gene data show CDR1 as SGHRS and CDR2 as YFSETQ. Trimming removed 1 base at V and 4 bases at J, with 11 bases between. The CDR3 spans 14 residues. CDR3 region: CASSLNQVGTEAFF. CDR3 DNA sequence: TGCGCCAGCAGCTTGAACCAGGTCGGCACTGAAGCTTTCTTT.